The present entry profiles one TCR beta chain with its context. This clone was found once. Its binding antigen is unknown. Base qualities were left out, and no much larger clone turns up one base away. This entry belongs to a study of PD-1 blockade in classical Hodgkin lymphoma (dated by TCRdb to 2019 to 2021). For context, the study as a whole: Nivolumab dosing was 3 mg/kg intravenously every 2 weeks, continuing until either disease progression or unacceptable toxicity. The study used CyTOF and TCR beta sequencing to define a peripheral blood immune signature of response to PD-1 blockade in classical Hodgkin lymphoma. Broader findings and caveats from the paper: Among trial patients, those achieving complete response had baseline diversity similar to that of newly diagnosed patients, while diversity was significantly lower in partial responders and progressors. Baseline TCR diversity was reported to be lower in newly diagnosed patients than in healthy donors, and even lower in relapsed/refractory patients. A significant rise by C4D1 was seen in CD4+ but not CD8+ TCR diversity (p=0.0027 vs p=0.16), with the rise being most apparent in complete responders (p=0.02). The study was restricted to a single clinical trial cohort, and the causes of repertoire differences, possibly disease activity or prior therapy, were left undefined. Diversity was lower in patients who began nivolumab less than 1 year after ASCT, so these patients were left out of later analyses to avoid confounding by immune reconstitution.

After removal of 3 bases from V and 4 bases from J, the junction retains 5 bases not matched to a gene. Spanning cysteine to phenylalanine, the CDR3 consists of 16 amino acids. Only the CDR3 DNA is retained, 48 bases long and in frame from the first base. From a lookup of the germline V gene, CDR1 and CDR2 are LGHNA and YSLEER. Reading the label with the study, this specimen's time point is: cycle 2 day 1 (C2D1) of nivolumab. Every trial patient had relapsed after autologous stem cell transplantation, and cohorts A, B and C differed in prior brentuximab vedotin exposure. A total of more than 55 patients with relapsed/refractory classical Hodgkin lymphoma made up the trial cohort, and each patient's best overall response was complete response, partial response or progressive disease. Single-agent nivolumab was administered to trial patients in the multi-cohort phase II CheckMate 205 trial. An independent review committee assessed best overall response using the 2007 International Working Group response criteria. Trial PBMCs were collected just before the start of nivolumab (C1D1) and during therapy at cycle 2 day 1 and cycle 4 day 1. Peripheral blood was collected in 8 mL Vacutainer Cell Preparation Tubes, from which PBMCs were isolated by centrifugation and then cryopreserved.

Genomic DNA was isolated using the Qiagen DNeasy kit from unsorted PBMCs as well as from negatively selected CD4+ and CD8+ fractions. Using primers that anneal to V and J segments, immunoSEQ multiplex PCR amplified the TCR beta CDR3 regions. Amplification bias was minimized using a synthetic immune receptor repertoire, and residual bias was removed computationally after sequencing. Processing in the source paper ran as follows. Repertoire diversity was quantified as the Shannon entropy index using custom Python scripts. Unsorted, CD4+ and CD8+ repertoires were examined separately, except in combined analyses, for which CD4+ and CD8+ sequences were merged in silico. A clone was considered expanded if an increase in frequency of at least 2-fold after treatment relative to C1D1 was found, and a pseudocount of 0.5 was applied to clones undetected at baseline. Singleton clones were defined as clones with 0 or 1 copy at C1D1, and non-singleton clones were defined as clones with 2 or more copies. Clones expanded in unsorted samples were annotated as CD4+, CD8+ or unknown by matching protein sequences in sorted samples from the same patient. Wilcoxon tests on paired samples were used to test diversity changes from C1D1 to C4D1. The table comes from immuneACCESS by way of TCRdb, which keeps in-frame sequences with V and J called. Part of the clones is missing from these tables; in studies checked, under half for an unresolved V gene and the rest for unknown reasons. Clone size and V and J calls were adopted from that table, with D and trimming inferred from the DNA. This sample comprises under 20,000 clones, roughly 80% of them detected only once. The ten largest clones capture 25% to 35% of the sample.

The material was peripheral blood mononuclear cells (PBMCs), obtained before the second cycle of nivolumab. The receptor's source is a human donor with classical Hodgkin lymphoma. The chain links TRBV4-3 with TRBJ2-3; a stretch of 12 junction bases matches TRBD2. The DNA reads TGCGCCAGCAGCCATCTAGCGGGGGGGCGTTCAGATACGCAGTATTTT. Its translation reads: CASSHLAGGRSDTQYF.